The clone carrying this T cell receptor (beta chain) has only one observation. Germline CDR1 is MNHEY and CDR2 is SMNVEV (reference sequence). Trimming shortened V by 3 bases and J by 4 bases, and 13 bases separated the two germline ends. This CDR3 has 15 amino acids. This sample is drawn from a study of blood T cell repertoires in COVID-19. Study-wide background: Sites across the United States, Italy and Spain contributed samples from acute and convalescent COVID-19. T cells, B-cell-depleted T cells, or PBMCs supplied cDNA or gDNA.

In the original processing: Amplification with reference gene primers provided the estimates of nucleated cell counts. The table came from immunoSEQ multiplex PCR; TCRdb's copy has only in-frame clones and leaves some out. The DNA was the basis for D and trimming; V, J and clone size are from that table. The data contain under 95,000 clones, about nine tenths of them seen just once; the ten biggest clones take up 5% to 8%. This clonotype was obtained from a woman between 45 and 60 years old with acute or convalescent COVID-19. The chain links TRBV27 to TRBJ1-5; no definite D call. The sequenced material came from peripheral blood. The CDR3 sequence is CASSFAGTSNQPQHF. The CDR3, as DNA: TGTGCCAGCAGTTTTGCAGGAACCTCAAATCAGCCCCAGCATTTT.